This is a list of T cell receptor beta chains from one sample in a study of T cells after yellow fever vaccination. TCRdb passed the 5' RACE reads through MiXCR, listing each CDR3 protein once. This sample yields 500,000 to 650,000 distinct CDR3 sequences, of which 9% to 15% are seen a single time; 14% to 15% belongs to the top ten. The source was PBMCs, collected on the day of the yellow fever booster vaccination. The receptors shown here come from a man younger than 45 who received the YFV17D yellow fever vaccine. Each CDR3 is given without its conserved first and last residue.

j_call	v_call	cdr3_aa
TRBJ2-2	TRBV21-1	ASSKDPDSNTGELF
TRBJ2-5	TRBV28	ASSLGVMAETQY
TRBJ2-3	TRBV6-2/TRBV6-3	ASRYSWTSVYTDTQY
TRBJ2-1	TRBV4-3	ASSQQGYEQF
TRBJ2-7	TRBV27	ASRSRQDVSYEQY
TRBJ2-7	TRBV29-1	SVGGYAGHSQPYEQY
TRBJ2-1	TRBV28	ASSSSGREGLDEQF
TRBJ2-1	TRBV27	ASSLSIPTGAHNEQF
TRBJ2-3	TRBV5-1	ASSFQESTDTQY
TRBJ2-7	TRBV4-3	ASSQATGGTYEQY
TRBJ2-3	TRBV28	ASTERGTDTQY
TRBJ2-7	TRBV20-1	SASLGGTYEQY
TRBJ2-1	TRBV20-1	SARDPAGGGNEQF
TRBJ2-1	TRBV5-6	ASRKRQIGNEQF
TRBJ2-7	TRBV5-5	ASSLGKLAGSEQY
TRBJ2-1	TRBV28	ASNGGRAFEQF
TRBJ2-2	TRBV20-1	SARDQPLTGELF
TRBJ2-1	TRBV29-1	SVEVQGNYNEQF
TRBJ2-5	TRBV7-2	ASSFGHIQETQY
TRBJ2-5	TRBV28	ASSLSGPIETQY
TRBJ2-7	TRBV7-6	ASNQGGQSEQY
TRBJ2-1	TRBV18	ASSPRGTRVPGNEQF
TRBJ2-1	TRBV20-1	SAMTSGRSPYNEQF
TRBJ2-1	TRBV7-2	ASSLWTGDEQF
TRBJ2-3	TRBV20-1	SATGRSLSTQY
TRBJ2-6	TRBV5-1	ASSPQGSGANVLT
TRBJ2-5	TRBV5-1	ASGASGGQETQY
TRBJ1-2	TRBV29-1	SGSGAGYGYT
TRBJ2-5	TRBV7-2	ASSFGQAETQY
TRBJ1-2	TRBV5-1	ASSVTGDNYGYT
TRBJ2-7	TRBV2	ASSRDRRDEQY
TRBJ2-7	TRBV4-3	ASSPEWGGSYEQY
TRBJ2-2	TRBV27	ASSFAGDGELF
TRBJ2-1	TRBV4-3	ASSQGTSGRREQF
TRBJ2-2	TRBV5-1	ASSLDRTGTGELF
TRBJ2-1	TRBV19	ASSISAGDEQF
TRBJ2-3	TRBV2	AGLRAPSSTDTQY
TRBJ1-2	TRBV7-9	ASSPFGTQGDYGYT
TRBJ2-7	TRBV5-1	ASSRVSQMRNEQY
TRBJ2-5	TRBV28	ASSPPPTGVETQY
TRBJ2-3	TRBV2	ASKSPASGKSTDTQY
TRBJ1-1	TRBV11-2	ASSLGRVTNTEAF
TRBJ2-2	TRBV20-1	SARDLLAGSNTGELF
TRBJ2-7	TRBV6-1	ASSPTVSYEQY
TRBJ2-1	TRBV29-1	SVPLGSSSYNEQF
TRBJ2-6	TRBV19	ASSIKRGSSGANVLT
TRBJ2-5	TRBV20-1	SAPSGGQGTQY
TRBJ2-7	TRBV7-2	ASSFNEGGSLY
TRBJ2-3	TRBV5-4	ASSLGRDRTPLDTQY
TRBJ2-3	TRBV6-2/TRBV6-3	ASSYLQGPTDTQY
TRBJ2-7	TRBV12-3/TRBV12-4	ASSRTGVIVYEQY
TRBJ2-7	TRBV20-1	SGATSGTYEQY
TRBJ2-1	TRBV18	ASSPPSGRAREQF